The 13 T cell receptor beta chains listed next were all sequenced from one sample in a study of T cell responses to AZD1222 COVID-19 vaccine. TCRdb keeps only in-frame clones here, not all; method: immunoSEQ multiplex PCR. The table records about 130,000 clones, under 90% of them present only once. The specimen was peripheral blood, collected on day 0 of AZD1222 vaccination. These receptors were collected from an adult in good health.

The chain combines TRBV6-2 or TRBV6-3 with TRBJ1-1; D is unclear. V lost 0 bases to trimming and J lost 1 base, with 12 bases between them. This CDR3 comprises 16 residues. Germline V CDR1 and CDR2: MNHEY, SVGEGT. CDR3 region: CASSYSISPENTEAFF. In nucleotides, the CDR3 is TGTGCCAGCAGTTACTCGATTTCCCCGGAGAACACTGAAGCTTTCTTT.

The chain is built from TRBV28 and TRBJ2-1, with 10 bases aligning to TRBD1. V lost 2 bases, J lost 2 bases, and 6 bases stayed unmatched. CDR1 and CDR2 from the germline V gene are MDHEN and SYDVKM. The CDR3 loop spans 17 amino acids. The CDR3 sequence is CASSLLTGQGTYNEQFF. CDR3 sequence (DNA): TGTGCCAGCAGTTTACTTACGGGACAGGGGACCTACAATGAGCAGTTCTTC. The whole variable domain, filled in from reference TRBV28 and TRBJ2-1, reads DVKVTQSSRYLVKRTGEKVFLECVQDMDHENMFWYRQDPGLGLRLIYFSYDVKMKEKGDIPEGYSVSREKKERFSLILESASTNQTSMYLCASSLLTGQGTYNEQFFGPGTRLTVL.

The gene calls are TRBV5-4 and TRBJ1-1; D gene ambiguous. The CDR3 contains 11 residues. Trimming cost V 4 bases and J 10 bases, with 11 bases left between them. Per germline, CDR1 SGHNT and CDR2 YYREEE (reference sequence). CDR3 residues: CASSHLGSAFF. CDR3 nucleotides: TGTGCCAGCAGCCACCTGGGATCAGCTTTCTTT.

The genes are TRBV7-9 and TRBJ1-1; no clear D gene. The V end lost 2 bases, the J end lost 5 bases, and 9 bases lay between the germline ends. The CDR3 is 13 amino acids. Germline V gene sequence: CDR1 SEHNR, CDR2 FQNEAQ (reference sequence). The CDR3 sequence is CASSLSFETEAFF. Here the CDR3 DNA reads TGTGCCAGCAGCTTATCGTTTGAGACTGAAGCTTTCTTT.

The chain links TRBV5-6 to TRBJ1-6; D not resolved. The CDR3 totals 15 residues. V lost 0 bases and J 7 bases, leaving 11 bases between the germline ends. Germline assignment: CDR1 SGHDT and CDR2 YYEEEE. The CDR3 reads CASSLVGPVNSPLHF. The CDR3 DNA sequence: TGTGCCAGCAGCTTGGTAGGTCCCGTCAATTCACCCCTCCACTTT.

The chain is built from TRBV2 and TRBJ2-3, with D possibly TRBD2 on 7 matching bases. The CDR3 covers 13 residues. CDR1 is SNHLY and CDR2 is FYNNEI in the germline V gene. V was shortened by 11 bases and J by 1 base, with 13 bases between the two germline ends. CDR3 region: CAWGGARTDTQYF. CDR3 DNA sequence: TGTGCCTGGGGGGGGGCCCGCACAGATACGCAGTATTTT.

This sequence joins TRBV18 and TRBJ2-1; 7 bases fit TRBD2. Germline trimming cut 4 bases from V and 0 bases from J; bases unmatched to any gene: 3. Germline loops: CDR1 KGHSH, CDR2 LQKENI. This CDR3 has 15 amino acids. The DNA of the CDR3 is TGTGCCAGCTCACTCGGGGGGAGCTCCTACAATGAGCAGTTCTTC. Translation: CASSLGGSSYNEQFF. Full variable domain (rest looked up from reference TRBV18 and TRBJ2-1): NAGVMQNPRHLVRRRGQEARLRCSPMKGHSHVYWYRQLPEEGLKFMVYLQKENIIDESGMPKERFSAEFPKEGPSILRIQQVVRGDSAAYFCASSLGGSSYNEQFFGPGTRLTVL.

The chain uses TRBV3-1 (or the pseudogene TRBV3-2) and TRBJ1-5; D not certain. The CDR3 consists of 16 residues. Germline CDR1 is LGHDT and CDR2 is YNNKEL (reference sequence). Trimming removed 3 bases at V and 2 bases at J, with 14 bases between. CDR3 amino acids: CASSHNGVGGNQPQHF. DNA for the CDR3: TGTGCCAGCAGCCATAACGGGGTGGGCGGCAATCAGCCCCAGCATTTT.

This clone was observed a single time. The V and J genes are TRBV6-5 and TRBJ2-3; TRBD2 aligns across 7 bases. The ends lost 2 bases at V and 4 bases at J; junction bases unmatched: 9. In germline, CDR1 is MNHEY, CDR2 SVGAGI. The CDR3 is 16 residues long. In DNA, the CDR3 is TGTGCCAGCAGTTACGGCGCGGGGGATAGCTCAGATACGCAGTATTTT. Protein: CASSYGAGDSSDTQYF.

DNA for the CDR3: TGTGCCAGCAGTCCCGGGACTGAGACGTTCTTC. Amino acids: CASSPGTETFF. The chain couples TRBV27 to TRBJ2-1, with a tentative D call TRBD2 (6 bases). V was trimmed by 5 bases and J by 15 bases, leaving 14 bases between them. The germline V gene has CDR1 MNHEY and CDR2 SMNVEV (reference sequence). The CDR3 covers 11 residues.

The chain carries TRBV6-5 and TRBJ2-7, with D uncertain. V dropped 2 bases and J dropped 0 bases, with 14 bases sitting between them. This CDR3 has 16 amino acids. The germline V gene has CDR1 MNHEY and CDR2 SVGAGI. The CDR3 bases are TGTGCCAGCAGTTACCCGGAGCTTCCCAGCTCCTACGAGCAGTACTTC. Protein product: CASSYPELPSSYEQYF.

This rearrangement joins TRBV5-8 to TRBJ2-5; D might be TRBD2 (7 bases). CDR3 length: 13 residues. Germline V CDR1 and CDR2: SGHTS, YDEGEE. The V end was cut by 5 bases, the J end by 4 bases, with 12 bases between. The CDR3 reads CASRVAGAETQYF. The CDR3 DNA follows: TGTGCCAGCAGAGTGGCGGGGGCAGAGACCCAGTACTTC.

The J gene is TRBJ1-3, the V gene TRBV4-2; a weak D match, TRBD1 (5 bases). CDR1 is LGHNA and CDR2 is YNFKEQ in the germline V gene. This CDR3 has 14 amino acids. Deletions cut 2 bases from V and 9 bases from J, with 14 bases between. The CDR3 coding sequence is TGTGCCAGCAGCCAAACTGGACCCGGGGCCACCATATATTTT. This sequence encodes CASSQTGPGATIYF.